Listed below are T cell receptor beta chains from one sample, sequenced in a study of cytomegalovirus exposure and HLA in healthy donors. Generated by immunoSEQ multiplex PCR, the TCRdb table keeps only in-frame clones and is missing some. The table has 130,000 or so clones, 65% to 90% seen once. The material sequenced was PBMCs. The receptors were gathered from a woman aged 18-29 years in good health and CMV-seropositive. Both conserved end residues are part of each CDR3. A D gene is named only where the DNA matches it firmly. A clone size is listed for some rows: how often the clone was seen (once, few, many), or a class if it is expanded.

d_gene: -; v_gene: TRBV7-9; j_gene: TRBJ1-1; abundance: -; CDR3aa: CASSLLTQGTEAFF; CDR3nt: TGTGCCAGCAGCTTATTGACACAGGGCACTGAAGCTTTCTTT
d_gene: -; v_gene: TRBV7-3; j_gene: TRBJ2-2; abundance: -; CDR3aa: CASSYQGPGELFF; CDR3nt: TGTGCCAGCAGCTATCAGGGGCCCGGGGAGCTGTTTTTT
d_gene: -; v_gene: TRBV7-6; j_gene: TRBJ2-2; abundance: -; CDR3aa: CASSLETGLTPGELFF; CDR3nt: TGTGCCAGCAGCTTAGAAACAGGGTTGACCCCCGGGGAGCTGTTTTTT
d_gene: -; v_gene: TRBV7-3; j_gene: TRBJ2-2; abundance: once; CDR3aa: CASSLPGTGELFF; CDR3nt: TGTGCCAGCAGCTTACCAGGGACCGGGGAGCTGTTTTTT
d_gene: -; v_gene: TRBV7-9; j_gene: TRBJ1-1; abundance: once; CDR3aa: CASSLVGGLNTEAFF; CDR3nt: TGTGCCAGCAGCTTAGTGGGAGGTCTGAACACTGAAGCTTTCTTT
d_gene: -; v_gene: TRBV5-1; j_gene: TRBJ2-5; abundance: -; CDR3aa: CASSPRGVAERETQYF; CDR3nt: TGCGCCAGCAGTCCCCGGGGAGTAGCGGAACGGGAGACCCAGTACTTC
d_gene: -; v_gene: TRBV28; j_gene: TRBJ2-7; abundance: few; CDR3aa: CASSSNARGLSYEQYF; CDR3nt: TGTGCCAGCAGCTCAAACGCCCGAGGGCTCTCCTACGAGCAGTACTTC
d_gene: -; v_gene: TRBV25-1; j_gene: TRBJ2-1; abundance: -; CDR3aa: CASSEFGGYNEQFF; CDR3nt: TGTGCCAGCAGTGAATTTGGGGGGTACAATGAGCAGTTCTTC
d_gene: -; v_gene: TRBV6-1; j_gene: TRBJ1-2; abundance: -; CDR3aa: CASSEMQGLDGYTF; CDR3nt: TGTGCCAGCAGTGAGATGCAGGGGCTGGATGGCTACACCTTC
d_gene: TRBD1; v_gene: TRBV5-4; j_gene: TRBJ2-7; abundance: -; CDR3aa: CASSLEDRGPYEQYF; CDR3nt: TGTGCCAGCAGCCTGGAGGACAGGGGGCCCTACGAGCAGTACTTC
d_gene: TRBD2; v_gene: TRBV11-2; j_gene: TRBJ2-7; abundance: -; CDR3aa: CASSPSGIVYEQYF; CDR3nt: TGTGCCAGCAGCCCTAGCGGAATCGTCTACGAGCAGTACTTC
d_gene: -; v_gene: TRBV10-3; j_gene: TRBJ2-7; abundance: -; CDR3aa: CAISLLGDTFSYEQYF; CDR3nt: TGTGCCATCAGTCTCCTGGGGGACACCTTTTCCTACGAGCAGTACTTC
d_gene: TRBD1; v_gene: TRBV6-5; j_gene: TRBJ1-4; abundance: -; CDR3aa: CASSRSGTGDEKLFF; CDR3nt: TGTGCCAGCAGTCGCTCCGGGACAGGGGATGAAAAACTGTTTTTT
d_gene: -; v_gene: TRBV11-3; j_gene: TRBJ2-5; abundance: -; CDR3aa: CASSLLGGSETQYF; CDR3nt: TGTGCCAGCAGCTTACTGGGGGGTTCAGAGACCCAGTACTTC
d_gene: -; v_gene: TRBV10-3; j_gene: TRBJ2-7; abundance: few; CDR3aa: CAISESRGVSYEQYF; CDR3nt: TGTGCCATCAGTGAGTCTAGGGGCGTCTCCTACGAGCAGTACTTC
d_gene: -; v_gene: TRBV27; j_gene: TRBJ1-4; abundance: -; CDR3aa: CASSPRGEKLFF; CDR3nt: TGTGCCAGCAGTCCGCGGGGTGAAAAACTGTTTTTT
d_gene: TRBD1; v_gene: TRBV29-1; j_gene: TRBJ1-2; abundance: -; CDR3aa: CSVRTGVSFDYGYTF; CDR3nt: TGCAGCGTTAGGACAGGGGTCTCATTTGACTATGGCTACACCTTC
d_gene: -; v_gene: TRBV18; j_gene: TRBJ1-2; abundance: -; CDR3aa: CASSPGSDRGSYGYTF; CDR3nt: TGTGCCAGCTCACCAGGGTCAGACCGGGGGTCCTATGGCTACACCTTC
d_gene: TRBD1; v_gene: TRBV9; j_gene: TRBJ2-7; abundance: -; CDR3aa: CASSVSDRGLYEQYF; CDR3nt: TGTGCCAGCAGCGTATCGGACAGGGGGCTCTACGAGCAGTACTTC
d_gene: TRBD1; v_gene: TRBV11-2; j_gene: TRBJ2-4; abundance: few; CDR3aa: CASSPGQGGIQYF; CDR3nt: TGTGCCAGCAGCCCTGGACAGGGAGGCATTCAGTACTTC
d_gene: -; v_gene: TRBV6-5; j_gene: TRBJ1-4; abundance: -; CDR3aa: CASRSTGITNEKLFF; CDR3nt: TGTGCCAGCAGGTCCACAGGGATAACTAATGAAAAACTGTTTTTT
d_gene: -; v_gene: TRBV6-1; j_gene: TRBJ2-5; abundance: -; CDR3aa: CASSEGSGQETQYF; CDR3nt: TGTGCCAGCAGTGAAGGTAGCGGCCAAGAGACCCAGTACTTC
d_gene: TRBD2; v_gene: TRBV27; j_gene: TRBJ2-2; abundance: -; CDR3aa: CANQGGGAYGELFF; CDR3nt: TGTGCCAACCAGGGCGGGGGGGCATACGGGGAGCTGTTTTTT
d_gene: -; v_gene: TRBV19; j_gene: TRBJ2-7; abundance: -; CDR3aa: CASTLSQGSTDEQYF; CDR3nt: TGTGCCAGTACCTTATCTCAGGGGTCCACTGACGAGCAGTACTTC
d_gene: TRBD2; v_gene: TRBV2; j_gene: TRBJ2-3; abundance: -; CDR3aa: CASSEGRGVTDTQYF; CDR3nt: TGTGCCAGCAGTGAAGGGCGGGGGGTCACAGATACGCAGTATTTT
d_gene: TRBD2; v_gene: TRBV5-5; j_gene: TRBJ2-3; abundance: -; CDR3aa: CATKLGAGALTDTQYF; CDR3nt: TGTGCCACCAAGTTAGGAGCGGGGGCCCTCACAGATACGCAGTATTTT
d_gene: TRBD1; v_gene: TRBV6-5; j_gene: TRBJ1-5; abundance: -; CDR3aa: CASSRTGGGNQPQHF; CDR3nt: TGTGCCAGCAGTCGGACAGGGGGGGGCAATCAGCCCCAGCATTTT
d_gene: TRBD1; v_gene: TRBV9; j_gene: TRBJ2-3; abundance: few; CDR3aa: CASSVIPGQGFADTQYF; CDR3nt: TGTGCCAGCAGCGTCATCCCGGGACAGGGGTTCGCAGATACGCAGTATTTT
d_gene: TRBD1; v_gene: TRBV2; j_gene: TRBJ1-2; abundance: -; CDR3aa: CASKRDSEINYGYTF; CDR3nt: TGTGCCAGCAAAAGGGACAGCGAGATTAACTATGGCTACACCTTC
d_gene: TRBD1; v_gene: TRBV4-2; j_gene: TRBJ2-1; abundance: few; CDR3aa: CASSQAFGTGGYNEQFF; CDR3nt: TGTGCCAGCAGCCAAGCCTTCGGGACAGGGGGCTACAATGAGCAGTTCTTC
d_gene: -; v_gene: TRBV2; j_gene: TRBJ2-7; abundance: -; CDR3aa: CASTINPSYEQYF; CDR3nt: TGTGCCAGTACAATCAACCCCTCCTACGAGCAGTACTTC
d_gene: -; v_gene: TRBV7-9; j_gene: TRBJ2-1; abundance: -; CDR3aa: CASSSATGPNEQFF; CDR3nt: TGTGCCAGCAGTTCCGCGACAGGCCCCAATGAGCAGTTCTTC
d_gene: -; v_gene: TRBV5-6; j_gene: TRBJ2-7; abundance: -; CDR3aa: CASSYSSSPGEQYF; CDR3nt: TGTGCCAGCAGCTACTCTTCTAGTCCCGGCGAGCAGTACTTC
d_gene: -; v_gene: TRBV11-2; j_gene: TRBJ2-7; abundance: -; CDR3aa: CASSLDPDGNAYEQYF; CDR3nt: TGTGCCAGCAGCTTAGATCCGGACGGGAACGCCTACGAGCAGTACTTC
d_gene: -; v_gene: TRBV14; j_gene: TRBJ1-1; abundance: -; CDR3aa: CASSHIPLSAEAFF; CDR3nt: TGTGCCAGCAGCCATATCCCTTTGAGCGCTGAAGCTTTCTTT
d_gene: TRBD2; v_gene: TRBV11-3; j_gene: TRBJ2-1; abundance: once; CDR3aa: CASSSALAGDSYNEQFF; CDR3nt: TGTGCCAGCAGCTCCGCATTGGCGGGGGACTCCTACAATGAGCAGTTCTTC
d_gene: TRBD1; v_gene: TRBV5-8; j_gene: TRBJ1-5; abundance: -; CDR3aa: CASSSQGGLVQPQHF; CDR3nt: TGTGCCAGCAGCTCACAGGGGGGTTTGGTTCAGCCCCAGCATTTT
d_gene: -; v_gene: TRBV6-4; j_gene: TRBJ2-3; abundance: -; CDR3aa: CASSDPGGGHTDTQYF; CDR3nt: TGTGCCAGCAGTGACCCCGGCGGGGGCCACACAGATACGCAGTATTTT
d_gene: -; v_gene: TRBV10-2; j_gene: TRBJ1-1; abundance: -; CDR3aa: CASSTRVREAFF; CDR3nt: TGCGCCAGCAGCACCAGGGTTAGGGAAGCTTTCTTT
d_gene: -; v_gene: TRBV28; j_gene: TRBJ1-1; abundance: -; CDR3aa: CASSLPRFNTEAFF; CDR3nt: TGTGCCAGCAGTTTACCCAGGTTTAACACTGAAGCTTTCTTT
d_gene: -; v_gene: TRBV7-9; j_gene: TRBJ1-3; abundance: -; CDR3aa: CASSLGRENTIYF; CDR3nt: TGTGCCAGCAGTTTAGGACGGGAAAACACCATATATTTT
d_gene: -; v_gene: TRBV6-6; j_gene: TRBJ2-1; abundance: few; CDR3aa: CASSSTSYSEQFF; CDR3nt: TGTGCCAGCAGCTCTACTAGTTACAGTGAGCAGTTCTTC
d_gene: TRBD1; v_gene: TRBV18; j_gene: TRBJ2-2; abundance: -; CDR3aa: CASSPRDRPNTGELFF; CDR3nt: TGTGCCAGCTCACCACGGGACAGGCCGAACACCGGGGAGCTGTTTTTT
d_gene: TRBD1; v_gene: TRBV4-1; j_gene: TRBJ1-6; abundance: -; CDR3aa: CASGQGANSPLHF; CDR3nt: TGCGCCAGCGGCCAGGGGGCAAATTCACCCCTCCACTTT
d_gene: TRBD1; v_gene: TRBV19; j_gene: TRBJ1-5; abundance: -; CDR3aa: CASNSGQYQPQHF; CDR3nt: TGTGCCAGTAATTCGGGACAGTATCAGCCCCAGCATTTT
d_gene: -; v_gene: TRBV9; j_gene: TRBJ2-6; abundance: few; CDR3aa: CASSVDGGPPTGANVLTF; CDR3nt: TGTGCCAGCAGCGTAGATGGAGGTCCCCCAACTGGGGCCAACGTCCTGACTTTC
d_gene: TRBD2; v_gene: TRBV12-5; j_gene: TRBJ2-1; abundance: -; CDR3aa: CASGLAGVNEQFF; CDR3nt: TGTGCTAGTGGTCTAGCGGGGGTCAATGAGCAGTTCTTC
d_gene: -; v_gene: TRBV10-3; j_gene: TRBJ1-1; abundance: -; CDR3aa: CAISESRREAEAFF; CDR3nt: TGTGCCATCAGTGAGTCAAGGAGGGAGGCTGAAGCTTTCTTT
d_gene: -; v_gene: TRBV25-1; j_gene: TRBJ2-7; abundance: -; CDR3aa: CASSGGSRYEQYF; CDR3nt: TGTGCCAGCAGTGGCGGCAGTCGATACGAGCAGTACTTC
d_gene: -; v_gene: TRBV6-4; j_gene: TRBJ2-7; abundance: many; CDR3aa: CASSDSRGYYSYEQYF; CDR3nt: TGTGCCAGCAGTGACTCTAGGGGGTATTACTCCTACGAGCAGTACTTC
d_gene: -; v_gene: TRBV9; j_gene: TRBJ2-3; abundance: -; CDR3aa: CASSSSLGQDTQYF; CDR3nt: TGTGCCAGCAGCTCCTCACTGGGGCAGGATACGCAGTATTTT
d_gene: -; v_gene: TRBV5-4; j_gene: TRBJ2-2; abundance: -; CDR3aa: CASSLFGASHANTGELFF; CDR3nt: TGTGCCAGCAGCCTCTTTGGAGCGAGTCACGCGAACACCGGGGAGCTGTTTTTT
d_gene: TRBD1; v_gene: TRBV7-6; j_gene: TRBJ2-3; abundance: -; CDR3aa: CASSFSGTGADTQYF; CDR3nt: TGTGCCAGCAGCTTTTCCGGGACAGGGGCTGATACGCAGTATTTT